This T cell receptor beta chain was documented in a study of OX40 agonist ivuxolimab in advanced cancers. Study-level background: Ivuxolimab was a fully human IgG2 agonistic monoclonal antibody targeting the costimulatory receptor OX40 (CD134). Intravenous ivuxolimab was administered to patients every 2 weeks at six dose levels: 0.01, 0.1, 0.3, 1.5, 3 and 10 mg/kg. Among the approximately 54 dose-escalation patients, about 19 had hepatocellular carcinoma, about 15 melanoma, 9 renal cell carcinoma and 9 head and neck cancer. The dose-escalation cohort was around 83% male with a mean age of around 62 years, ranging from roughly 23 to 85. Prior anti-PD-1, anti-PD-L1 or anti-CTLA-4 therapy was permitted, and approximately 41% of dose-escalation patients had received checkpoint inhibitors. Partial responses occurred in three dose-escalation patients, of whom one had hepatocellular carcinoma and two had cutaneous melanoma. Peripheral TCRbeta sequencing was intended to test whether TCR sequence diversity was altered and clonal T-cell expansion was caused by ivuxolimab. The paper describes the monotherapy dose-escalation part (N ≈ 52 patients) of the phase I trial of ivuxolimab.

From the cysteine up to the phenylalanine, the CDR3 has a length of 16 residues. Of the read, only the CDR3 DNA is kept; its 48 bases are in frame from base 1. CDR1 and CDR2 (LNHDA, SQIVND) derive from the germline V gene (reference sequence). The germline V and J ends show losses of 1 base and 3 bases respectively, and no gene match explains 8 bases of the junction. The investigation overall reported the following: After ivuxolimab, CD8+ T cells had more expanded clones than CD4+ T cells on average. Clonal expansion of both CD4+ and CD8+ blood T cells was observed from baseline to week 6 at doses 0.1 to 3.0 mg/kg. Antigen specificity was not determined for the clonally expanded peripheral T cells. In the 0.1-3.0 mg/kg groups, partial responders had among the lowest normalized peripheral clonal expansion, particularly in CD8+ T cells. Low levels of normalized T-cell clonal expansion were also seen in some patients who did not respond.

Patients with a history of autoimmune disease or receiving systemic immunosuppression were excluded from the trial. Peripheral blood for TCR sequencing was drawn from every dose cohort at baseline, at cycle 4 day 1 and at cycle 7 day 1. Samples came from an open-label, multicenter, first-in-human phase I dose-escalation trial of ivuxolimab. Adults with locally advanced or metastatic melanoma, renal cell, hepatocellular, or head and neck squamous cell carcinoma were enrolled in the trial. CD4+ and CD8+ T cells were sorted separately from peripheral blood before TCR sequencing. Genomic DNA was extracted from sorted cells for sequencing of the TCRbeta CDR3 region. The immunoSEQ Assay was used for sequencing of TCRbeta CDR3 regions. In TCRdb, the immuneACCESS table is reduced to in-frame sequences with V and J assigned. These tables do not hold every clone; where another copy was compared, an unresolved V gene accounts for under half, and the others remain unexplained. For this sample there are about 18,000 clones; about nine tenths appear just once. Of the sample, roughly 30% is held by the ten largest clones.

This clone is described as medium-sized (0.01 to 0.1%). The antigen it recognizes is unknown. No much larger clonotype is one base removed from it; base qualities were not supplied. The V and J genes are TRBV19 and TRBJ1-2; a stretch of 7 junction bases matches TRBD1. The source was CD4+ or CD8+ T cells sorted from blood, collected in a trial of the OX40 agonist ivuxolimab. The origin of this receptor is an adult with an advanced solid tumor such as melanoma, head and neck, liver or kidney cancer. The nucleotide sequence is TGTGCCAGTAGTATAGTCCTCGGACAGGCTGACTATGGCTACACCTTC. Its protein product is CASSIVLGQADYGYTF.